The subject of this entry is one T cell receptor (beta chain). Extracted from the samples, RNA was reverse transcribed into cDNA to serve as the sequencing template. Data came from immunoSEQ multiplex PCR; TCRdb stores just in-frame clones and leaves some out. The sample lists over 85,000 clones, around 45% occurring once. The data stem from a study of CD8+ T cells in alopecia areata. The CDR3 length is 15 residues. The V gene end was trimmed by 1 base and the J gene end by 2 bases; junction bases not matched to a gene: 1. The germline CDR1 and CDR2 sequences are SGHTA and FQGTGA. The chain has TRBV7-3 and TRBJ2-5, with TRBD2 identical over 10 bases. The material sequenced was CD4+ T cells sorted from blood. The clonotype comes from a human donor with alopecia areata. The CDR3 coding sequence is TGTGCCAGCAGCTTAATAGCGGGGGGACAAGAGACCCAGTACTTC. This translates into CASSLIAGGQETQYF. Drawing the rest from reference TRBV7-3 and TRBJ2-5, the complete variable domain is GAGVSQTPSNKVTEKGKYVELRCDPISGHTALYWYRQSLGQGPEFLIYFQGTGAADDSGLPNDRFFAVRPEGSVSTLKIQRTERGDSAVYLCASSLIAGGQETQYFGPGTRLLVL.